This entry lists 20 T cell receptor beta chains sequenced from one sample in a study of T-cell memory formation after mild COVID-19. TCRdb used MiXCR to reprocess the 5' RACE reads, holding one entry per CDR3 protein. This sample has roughly 300,000 distinct CDR3 sequences, with around 15% found just once. What was sequenced was PBMCs or a T cell subset sorted from them (not recorded which). Receptor source: a man younger than 30 who had mild COVID-19 (a few samples of this study predate the infection). Cell type and time point are not known.

This clonotype was seen ten or more times. The chain uses TRBV5-1 and TRBJ2-4, with D possibly called TRBD1 or TRBD2 (5 bases each). The CDR3 is made up of 16 amino acids. Germline loops: CDR1 SGHRS, CDR2 YFSETQ. The ends were cut back, 4 bases at V and 0 bases at J, with 14 bases in the middle. The DNA for the CDR3 is TGCGCCAGCAGCAAAGGGACGGATTTAGCCAAAAACATTCAGTACTTC. This sequence encodes CASSKGTDLAKNIQYF.

This clonotype occurred a few times. CDR3: CASSLAPGTGVYNEQFF. DNA for the CDR3: TGTGCCAGCAGCTTGGCCCCCGGGACAGGGGTTTACAATGAGCAGTTCTTC. The chain is built from TRBV11-1 and TRBJ2-1, with 10 nucleotides matching TRBD1. CDR1 and CDR2 from the germline V gene are SGHAT and FQDESV (reference sequence). The CDR3 runs to 17 residues. The ends lost 3 bases at V and 4 bases at J; junction bases unmatched: 9.

This chain connects TRBV5-6 to TRBJ2-1; TRBD1 or TRBD2 may be the D gene (5 bases each). The V end was cut by 4 bases, the J end by 5 bases, with 10 bases between. The CDR3 loop spans 13 amino acids. Germline V gene sequence: CDR1 SGHDT, CDR2 YYEEEE. The CDR3 is CASSQGRHNEQFF. The DNA of the CDR3 is TGTGCCAGCAGCCAGGGACGGCACAATGAGCAGTTCTTC.

This clonotype was observed a few times. This rearrangement joins TRBV14 to TRBJ1-3, with D uncertain. In germline, CDR1 is SGHDN, CDR2 FVKESK. The CDR3 totals 12 residues. V shed 4 bases and J shed 9 bases, with 10 bases lying between them. DNA of the CDR3: TGTGCCAGCAGCCGACGTGGGCGCACCATATATTTT. It is translated as CASSRRGRTIYF.

This clonotype was counted only a few times. The chain combines TRBV5-1 with TRBJ1-2; D remains unclear. Trimming shortened V by 0 bases and J by 2 bases, and 8 bases separated the two germline ends. Germline V gene lookup returns CDR1 SGHRS and CDR2 YFSETQ. The CDR3 runs 14 residues. CDR3 amino acids: CASSLGVINYGYTF. The CDR3 nucleotides are TGCGCCAGCAGCTTGGGGGTCATCAACTATGGCTACACCTTC.

J is TRBJ1-1 and V is TRBV13; D uncertain. Germline values: CDR1 PRHDT, CDR2 FYEKMQ (reference sequence). This CDR3 has 13 residues. V shed 5 bases and J shed 6 bases, with 13 bases lying between them. Written as DNA, the CDR3 is TGTGCCAGCAGCCCCCCGGACTTAGCTGAAGCTTTCTTT. This codes for CASSPPDLAEAFF. Based on the CDR3 plus reference TRBV13 and TRBJ1-1, the full variable domain is AAGVIQSPRHLIKEKRETATLKCYPIPRHDTVYWYQQGPGQDPQFLISFYEKMQSDKGSIPDRFSAQQFSDYHSELNMSSLELGDSALYFCASSPPDLAEAFFGQGTRLTVV.

V usage is TRBV6-5 and J usage is TRBJ2-1, with D possibly being TRBD2 (5 bases). The CDR3 covers 12 residues. Germline lookup yields CDR1 MNHEY and CDR2 SVGAGI. V was shortened by 4 bases and J by 5 bases, with 6 bases between the two germline ends. For the CDR3, the DNA is TGTGCCAGCAGTTCCGGGAACAATGAGCAGTTCTTC. Translation: CASSSGNNEQFF.

This clonotype was recorded a few times. This chain connects TRBV11-2 to TRBJ1-2, with D unclear. The CDR3 runs 15 residues. Germline values: CDR1 SGHAT, CDR2 FQNNGV. V was shortened by 0 bases and J by 6 bases, with 14 bases between the two germline ends. The CDR3, as DNA: TGTGCCAGCAGCTTAGAGGGGAGTAGGGCTGATGGCTACACCTTC. Translated, it gives CASSLEGSRADGYTF.

The chain joins TRBV20-1 to TRBJ2-7, with 8 bases that match TRBD1. Trimming at V came to 5 bases and at J to 0 bases, leaving 6 bases not matched to a gene. Germline V CDR1 and CDR2: DFQATT, SNEGSKA (reference sequence). The length of the CDR3 is 14 residues. The CDR3 nucleotides read TGCAGTGCTCGGTATGACAGGGGCTCCTACGAGCAGTACTTC. It specifies CSARYDRGSYEQYF.

The chain joins TRBV5-8 to TRBJ1-1, with TRBD1 as a possible D gene (6 bases). V was pared by 7 bases and J by 7 bases, with 14 bases between. The germline V gene has CDR1 SGHTS and CDR2 YDEGEE. The CDR3 runs 12 residues. CDR3 DNA: TGTGCCAGCCCTGGACAGAGGCTTGAAGCTTTCTTT. This translates into CASPGQRLEAFF.

The sample holds a few counts of this clonotype. The chain employs TRBV6-5 and TRBJ2-7; a weak D match, TRBD1 (6 bases). Germline V gives CDR1 MNHEY, CDR2 SVGAGI. This CDR3 region has 13 residues. With 2 bases removed from V and 11 bases from J, the gap between germline ends came to 16 bases. Here the CDR3 DNA reads TGTGCCAGCAGTTACCGACAGGAAAATCTGAAGTACTTC. Translation gives CASSYRQENLKYF.

Worth noting for this clonotype: This may stem from a read error, because a much larger clone lies one nucleotide away. CDR3 coding DNA: TGTGCCAGCGGCCAACAAACGGGAAATACGCAGTATTTT. Translated, it gives CASGQQTGNTQYF. V and J are TRBV3-1 and TRBJ2-3; tentatively, D is TRBD2 (5 bases). The CDR3 contains 13 residues. CDR1 and CDR2 (germline): LGHDT, YNNKEL (reference sequence).

This clonotype was counted a few times. The chain carries TRBV28 and TRBJ2-7; 8 nucleotides align to TRBD2. The CDR3 has 15 residues. Germline trimming cut 3 bases from V and 1 base from J; bases unmatched to any gene: 5. CDR1 MDHEN and CDR2 SYDVKM come from the germline V gene. CDR3 sequence: CASSLRGGFSYEQYV. The CDR3 nucleotides are TGTGCCAGCAGTTTGCGCGGGGGGTTTTCCTACGAGCAGTACGTC.

The table lists this clonotype with a few counts. The genes are TRBV20-1 and TRBJ2-7; 8 bases are shared with TRBD1. The CDR3 totals 13 residues. Germline CDR1 DFQATT, CDR2 SNEGSKA (reference sequence). Unmatched junction bases numbered 7, after V lost 6 bases and J lost 3 bases. The CDR3 nucleotides read TGCAGTGCCAAGGGGACAGGAGGCTACGAGCAGTACTTC. This gives the protein CSAKGTGGYEQYF.

The chain uses TRBV6-1 and TRBJ1-2; D gene unclear. CDR1 is MNHNS, CDR2 SASEGT, per germline. The CDR3 covers 15 residues. V lost 6 bases to trimming and J lost 3 bases, with 17 bases between them. The CDR3 reads CASREGVSGDYGYTF. The CDR3 coding sequence is TGTGCCAGCAGAGAGGGAGTCTCTGGGGACTATGGCTACACCTTC.

There are a few counts of this clonotype. This chain joins TRBV20-1 and TRBJ2-7; the D gene is possibly TRBD2 (6 bases). V was trimmed by 6 bases and J by 3 bases, leaving 12 bases between them. This CDR3 is 12 amino acids long. CDR1 and CDR2 from the germline V gene are DFQATT and SNEGSKA (reference sequence). In DNA form, the CDR3 reads TGCAGTGCCCGCGGGGATTTCTACGAGCAGTACGTC. It translates to CSARGDFYEQYV.

The J gene is TRBJ1-1, the V gene TRBV29-1, with TRBD1 as a possible D gene (5 bases). The CDR3 has 13 amino acids. CDR1 SQVTM and CDR2 ANQGSEA come from the germline V gene. The ends were cut back, 6 bases at V and 2 bases at J, with 13 bases in the middle. The CDR3: CSVAGPTNTEAFF. The CDR3 DNA reads TGCAGCGTGGCGGGACCGACTAACACTGAAGCTTTCTTT.

This clonotype was detected a few times. The V and J genes are TRBV20-1 and TRBJ2-5; 8 bases align to TRBD1. Trimming removed 0 bases from V and 5 bases from J; junction bases left unmatched: 8. CDR1 and CDR2 (germline): DFQATT, SNEGSKA (reference sequence). This CDR3 has 15 amino acids. CDR3 loop: CSARDGQGGRETQYF. CDR3 coding DNA: TGCAGTGCTAGAGATGGACAGGGTGGCAGGGAGACCCAGTACTTC.

This clonotype showed up just a few times. J is TRBJ1-2 and V is TRBV6-5; no firm D call. Germline CDR1 MNHEY, CDR2 SVGAGI. The V and J ends lost 2 bases and 8 bases respectively, with 9 bases between them. CDR3 size: 12 residues. Here the CDR3 reads CASSYRGEGYTF. CDR3 nucleotide sequence: TGTGCCAGCAGTTACCGGGGAGAGGGCTACACCTTC.

This chain uses TRBV7-8 with TRBJ2-5; D gene unclear. The CDR3 contains 13 residues. V was trimmed by 5 bases and J by 7 bases, leaving 14 bases between them. Germline CDR1 reads SGHVS; CDR2 reads FQNEAQ. CDR3 loop: CASSAELVGTQYF. CDR3 nucleotide sequence: TGTGCCAGCAGCGCTGAGCTTGTGGGGACCCAGTACTTC.